A few counts support the clone carrying this T cell receptor beta chain. The antigen remains unidentified. The V end was cut by 4 bases, the J end by 9 bases, with 15 bases between. Looked up from germline, CDR1 is SEHNR and CDR2 is FQNEAQ (reference sequence). The CDR3 length is 13 residues. 5'RACE primed from the constant segment yielded TCR alpha and TCR beta cDNA libraries bearing sample barcodes and UMIs. A single record per CDR3 protein comes from TCRdb applying MiXCR to the 5' RACE reads. The repertoire consists of over 450,000 distinct CDR3 sequences, with about a fifth occurring once and the leading ten covering approximately 12%. The data are from a study of T-cell memory formation after mild COVID-19. Study conclusions and caveats: Pre-infection memory held some responding clones, suggesting pre-existing cross-reactive T cells responded. Second-wave clones reaching peak frequency on day 37 lacked confirmed SARS-CoV-2 specificity.

Sequenced sample: PBMCs or a T cell subset sorted from them (not recorded which). This TCR was sampled from an adult woman who had mild COVID-19 (a few samples of this study predate the infection). Cell type and time point are not known. V is TRBV7-9 and J is TRBJ1-1; no clear D gene. The CDR3 here is CASSSSDGSKAFF. CDR3 nucleotide sequence: TGTGCCAGCAGCTCTTCTGACGGATCAAAAGCTTTCTTT. The variable domain in full, with the rest retrieved from reference TRBV7-9 and TRBJ1-1, is DTGVSQNPRHKITKRGQNVTFRCDPISEHNRLYWYRQTLGQGPEFLTYFQNEAQLEKSRLLSDRFSAERPKGSFSTLEIQRTEQGDSAMYLCASSSSDGSKAFFGQGTRLTVV.